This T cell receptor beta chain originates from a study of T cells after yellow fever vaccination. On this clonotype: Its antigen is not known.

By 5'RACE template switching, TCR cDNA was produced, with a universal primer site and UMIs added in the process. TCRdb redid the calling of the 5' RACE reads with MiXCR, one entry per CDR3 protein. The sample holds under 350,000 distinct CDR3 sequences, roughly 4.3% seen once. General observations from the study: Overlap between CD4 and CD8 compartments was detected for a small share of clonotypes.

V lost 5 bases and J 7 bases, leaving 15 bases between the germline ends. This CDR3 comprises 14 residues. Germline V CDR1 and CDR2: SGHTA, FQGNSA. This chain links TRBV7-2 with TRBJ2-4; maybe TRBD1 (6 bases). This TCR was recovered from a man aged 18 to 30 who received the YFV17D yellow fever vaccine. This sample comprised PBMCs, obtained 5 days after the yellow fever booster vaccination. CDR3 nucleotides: TGTGCCAGCAGCCTATATGGGGGCGTGAACATTCAGTACTTC. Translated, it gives CASSLYGGVNIQYF.